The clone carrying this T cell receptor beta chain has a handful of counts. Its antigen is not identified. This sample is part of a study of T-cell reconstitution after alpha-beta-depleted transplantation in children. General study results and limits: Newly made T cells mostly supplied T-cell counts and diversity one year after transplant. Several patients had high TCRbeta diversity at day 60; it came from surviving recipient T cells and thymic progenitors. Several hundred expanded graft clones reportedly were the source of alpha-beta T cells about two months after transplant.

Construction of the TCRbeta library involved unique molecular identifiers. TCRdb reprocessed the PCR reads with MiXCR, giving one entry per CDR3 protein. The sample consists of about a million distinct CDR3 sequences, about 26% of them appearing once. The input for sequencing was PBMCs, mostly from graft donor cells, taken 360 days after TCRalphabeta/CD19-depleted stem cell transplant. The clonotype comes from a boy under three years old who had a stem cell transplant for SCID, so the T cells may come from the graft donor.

The CDR3 sequence is CASSLSGANTYEQYF. CDR3 DNA: TGTGCCAGCAGCTTGAGCGGAGCGAACACCTACGAGCAGTACTTC. The chain employs TRBV5-5 and TRBJ2-7; a possible D gene is TRBD2 (5 bases). The CDR3 covers 15 residues. Germline V gene sequence: CDR1 SGHKS, CDR2 YYEKEE (reference sequence). The ends were cut back, 1 base at V and 2 bases at J, with 13 bases in the middle.